This is a list of T cell receptor beta chains from one sample in a study of T cells after yellow fever vaccination. MiXCR was run by TCRdb on the 5' RACE reads, yielding one entry per CDR3 protein. The sample carries about 340,000 distinct CDR3 sequences, under 15% recorded once. The sequenced sample was CD4+ T cells sorted from PBMCs, obtained 15 days after the yellow fever booster vaccination. Source of these receptors: a man aged 18 to 29 who received the YFV17D yellow fever vaccine. Both conserved end residues are part of each CDR3. The D gene is left open where the match is weak. Not every row has a clone size; where given, it reads once, few, many or a size class.

>TRBJ2-6|TRBD1|TRBV5-1|.
CASQRNLQGTGANVLTF
TGCGCCAGCCAGCGGAACTTACAGGGGACTGGGGCCAACGTCCTGACTTTC
>TRBJ2-1|.|TRBV7-3|.
CASSFGGPYNEQFF
TGTGCCAGCAGCTTTGGGGGGCCCTATAATGAGCAGTTCTTC
>TRBJ2-1|TRBD1|TRBV20-1|many
CSPAQGVNEQFF
TGCAGTCCCGCCCAGGGGGTCAATGAGCAGTTCTTC
>TRBJ1-5|TRBD1|TRBV6-2/TRBV6-3|few
CASALTGGISIQPQHF
TGTGCCAGCGCCCTAACAGGGGGCATTTCCATTCAGCCCCAGCATTTT
>TRBJ2-4|.|TRBV19|few
CASSKEGGTKNIQYF
TGTGCCAGTAGTAAGGAAGGGGGAACCAAAAACATTCAGTACTTC
>TRBJ1-3|.|TRBV20-1|.
CSAEGSGNTIYF
TGCAGTGCTGAGGGTTCTGGAAACACCATATATTTT
>TRBJ1-2|TRBD1|TRBV5-1|many
CASSLDRQGGGYTF
TGCGCCAGCAGCTTGGATCGACAGGGTGGTGGCTACACCTTC
>TRBJ2-1|TRBD1|TRBV7-2|.
CASRRDRGTYNEQFF
TGTGCCAGCAGACGGGACAGGGGAACCTACAATGAGCAGTTCTTC
>TRBJ1-1|.|TRBV6-6|few
CASSLTYEAFF
TGTGCCAGCAGTTTAACATATGAAGCTTTCTTT
>TRBJ1-2|.|TRBV6-6|many
CASSYSTAVNYGYTF
TGTGCCAGCAGTTACTCGACTGCGGTGAACTATGGCTACACCTTC
>TRBJ1-1|TRBD1|TRBV12-3/TRBV12-4|.
CASSMGGEGAKAFF
TGTGCCAGCAGCATGGGGGGGGAGGGGGCCAAAGCTTTCTTT
>TRBJ1-1|.|TRBV25-1|once
CASSEYEGTAEAFF
TGTGCCAGCAGTGAATATGAGGGCACAGCTGAAGCTTTCTTT
>TRBJ2-1|.|TRBV6-2/TRBV6-3|.
CASSPGDYNEQFF
TGTGCCAGCAGTCCAGGGGACTACAATGAGCAGTTCTTC
>TRBJ2-1|TRBD2|TRBV5-1|few
CASKYGGARNEQFF
TGCGCCAGCAAATACGGGGGGGCTCGCAATGAGCAGTTCTTC
>TRBJ2-2|TRBD2|TRBV11-2|.
CASSLAPGGGIGTGELFF
TGTGCCAGCAGCTTAGCCCCGGGCGGGGGGATAGGCACCGGGGAGCTGTTTTTT
>TRBJ2-2|.|TRBV6-2/TRBV6-3|.
CASSYNTVKAITGELFF
TGTGCCAGCAGTTACAATACGGTAAAGGCTATCACCGGGGAGCTGTTTTTT
>TRBJ2-2|.|TRBV7-9|.
CASSLQGRSGELFF
TGTGCCAGCAGCTTACAGGGGAGGTCCGGGGAGCTGTTTTTT
>TRBJ2-2|.|TRBV29-1|few
CSVAGGGSEELFF
TGCAGCGTTGCAGGGGGGGGTTCCGAGGAGCTGTTTTTT
>TRBJ1-2|TRBD1|TRBV24-1|.
CATSDRGQGSGGYTF
TGTGCCACCAGTGACCGAGGACAGGGGTCGGGAGGCTACACCTTC
>TRBJ2-2|.|TRBV10-3|.
CAIRAGRINTGELFF
TGTGCCATCCGGGCGGGGCGGATTAACACCGGGGAGCTGTTTTTT
>TRBJ2-7|.|TRBV12-3/TRBV12-4|.
CASSPLGTDTYEQYF
TGTGCCAGCAGTCCCCTCGGGACTGATACCTACGAGCAGTACTTC
>TRBJ1-5|.|TRBV4-2|.
CASSREDQPQHF
TGTGCCAGCAGCAGGGAAGATCAGCCCCAGCATTTT
>TRBJ2-5|.|TRBV9|.
CASSVAPSRETQYF
TGTGCCAGCAGCGTAGCTCCTAGCAGGGAGACCCAGTACTTC
>TRBJ1-2|.|TRBV6-1|few
CASSETQDGYGYTF
TGTGCCAGCAGTGAAACCCAGGACGGCTATGGCTACACCTTC
>TRBJ1-5|.|TRBV10-2|.
CASTVTQNQPQHF
TGCGCCAGCACCGTGACCCAAAATCAGCCCCAGCATTTT
>TRBJ1-2|.|TRBV5-5|.
CASGRGGPGYGYTF
TGTGCCAGCGGAAGGGGGGGGCCTGGCTATGGCTACACCTTC
>TRBJ1-5|TRBD1|TRBV7-6|.
CDSSRDRAQPQHF
TGTGACAGCAGCCGGGACAGGGCTCAGCCCCAGCATTTT
>TRBJ2-5|TRBD2|TRBV10-1|few
CASSEGLAGQETQYF
TGCGCCAGCAGCGAAGGGCTAGCGGGGCAAGAGACCCAGTACTTC
>TRBJ2-5|TRBD2|TRBV10-3|few
CAISESGGSQETQYF
TGTGCCATCAGTGAGAGCGGGGGGTCCCAAGAGACCCAGTACTTC
>TRBJ2-1|TRBD1|TRBV4-2|.
CASSPRTGWVNEQFF
TGTGCCAGCAGCCCCCGGACAGGGTGGGTAAATGAGCAGTTCTTC
>TRBJ1-5|.|TRBV20-1|few
CSARAWGLTGNNQPQHF
TGCAGTGCTAGGGCCTGGGGCCTTACAGGGAACAATCAGCCCCAGCATTTT
>TRBJ2-6|.|TRBV4-3|.
CASPPGGLFTRGANVLTF
TGCGCCAGCCCCCCGGGTGGTCTTTTTACCCGTGGGGCCAACGTCCTGACTTTC
>TRBJ2-3|TRBD1|TRBV6-5|.
CASSYSGTGWDTQYF
TGTGCCAGCAGTTACTCAGGGACAGGGTGGGATACGCAGTATTTT
>TRBJ1-2|.|TRBV7-9|.
CASSFGSQGRSGYTF
TGTGCCAGCAGCTTCGGGTCACAGGGACGGAGTGGCTACACCTTC